The clone carrying this TCR beta chain was picked up a small number of times. Its antigen is unknown. V lost 3 bases and J 3 bases, leaving 8 bases between the germline ends. This CDR3 comprises 14 residues. The germline V gene has CDR1 MDHEN and CDR2 SYDVKM. Sequencing relied on immunoSEQ assay v3.0, run at survey level. Repertoires were generated with immunoSEQ multiplex PCR, while TCRdb's copy carries only in-frame clones and drops some. The repertoire includes about 24,000 clones, roughly 96% of them detected once, and roughly 2.2% sits in the top ten. The entry originates in a study of long-term antiretroviral therapy in people with HIV. Study results and caveats: Spans of CDR3 length were tighter for HIV repertoires than for controls. Every time point showed a repertoire led by clones expanded before ART.

This TCR was sampled from a woman between 45 and 65 years old with HIV. This material consisted of unsorted PBMCs, taken about 4.7 years after starting antiretroviral therapy. This chain links TRBV28 with TRBJ2-2; tentative D call: TRBD1 (5 bases). The CDR3: CASSFLGDTGELFF. The DNA for the CDR3 is TGTGCCAGCAGTTTTTTAGGGGACACCGGGGAGCTGTTTTTT.